This is a list of T cell receptor beta chains from one sample in a study of beta chain features in type 1 diabetes. The protocol was immunoSEQ multiplex PCR, while the TCRdb copy is restricted to in-frame clones and leaves out a portion. The table shows 860,000 or so clones, with 17% occurring only once. Sequencing was performed on naive CD4+ T cells from blood. All receptors come from a woman aged 18-29 years in good health. Both conserved end residues are part of each CDR3. The order of the fields is D gene, J gene, CDR3 length, clone size, V gene, CDR3 protein, CDR3 DNA. D genes are given only for firm matches. Size values are once, few and many counts, or a class for expanded clones, and some rows have none.

TRBD1 | TRBJ1-4 | 12 | few | TRBV2 | CANRGLGEKLFF | TGTGCCAACAGGGGATTGGGTGAAAAACTGTTTTTT
TRBD1 | TRBJ2-7 | 14 | few | TRBV5-1 | CASSHTRDRAEQYF | TGCGCCAGCAGCCATACCCGGGACAGAGCAGAGCAGTACTTC
TRBD2 | TRBJ2-1 | 14 | few | TRBV7-3 | CASSLSSSGSILFF | TGTGCCAGCAGCTTGTCTTCTAGCGGGAGCATCCTGTTCTTC
TRBD2 | TRBJ2-1 | 16 | few | TRBV5-4 | CASSLARTSGINEQFF | TGTGCCAGCAGCTTGGCTCGAACTAGCGGGATAAATGAGCAGTTCTTC
. | TRBJ2-7 | 11 | few | TRBV20-1 | CSARGGYEQYF | TGCAGTGCTAGGGGGGGTTACGAGCAGTACTTC
. | TRBJ2-3 | 13 | . | TRBV2 | CASSEESTDTQYF | TGTGCCAGCAGTGAAGAGTCCACAGATACGCAGTATTTT
. | TRBJ2-5 | 11 | few | TRBV20-1 | CSARSQETQYF | TGCAGTGCTAGGTCACAAGAGACCCAGTACTTC
. | TRBJ2-4 | 14 | . | TRBV2 | CASSRGTAKNIQYF | TGTGCCAGCAGCCGGGGAACGGCCAAAAACATTCAGTACTTC
TRBD2 | TRBJ2-1 | 15 | . | TRBV7-9 | CASSPGLAGVVEQFF | TGTGCCAGCAGCCCCGGACTAGCGGGAGTGGTGGAGCAGTTCTTC
. | TRBJ2-1 | 15 | . | TRBV7-9 | CAIPKGTSSYNEQFF | TGTGCCATCCCAAAGGGGACAAGCTCCTACAATGAGCAGTTCTTC
TRBD2 | TRBJ2-1 | 16 | . | TRBV7-9 | CASSIRPSGVYNEQFF | TGTGCCAGCAGCATCCGGCCTAGCGGGGTCTACAATGAGCAGTTCTTC
. | TRBJ2-1 | 15 | few | TRBV5-1 | CASSLGTTSYNEQFF | TGCGCCAGCAGCTTGGGCACAACTAGCTACAATGAGCAGTTCTTC
. | TRBJ1-5 | 14 | once | TRBV5-6 | CASSRGRPSGPQHF | TGTGCCAGCAGCCGCGGGAGGCCCTCAGGGCCCCAGCATTTT
TRBD1 | TRBJ2-7 | 15 | few | TRBV27 | CASSLTTGGGYEQYF | TGTGCCAGCAGTTTAACAACAGGGGGAGGCTACGAGCAGTACTTC
TRBD2 | TRBJ2-7 | 16 | . | TRBV13 | CPSSPPGLAGLYEQYF | TGTCCCAGCAGCCCCCCTGGGCTAGCGGGACTCTACGAGCAGTACTTC
TRBD1 | TRBJ2-3 | 17 | . | TRBV25-1 | CASSESPRQGAIYTQYF | TGTGCCAGCAGTGAGTCCCCCCGACAGGGGGCTATTTATACGCAGTATTTT
. | TRBJ2-3 | 17 | . | TRBV21-1 | CASSKDGVGGGTDTQYF | .
. | TRBJ2-5 | 13 | few | TRBV7-3 | CASSLMEGETQYF | TGTGCCAGCAGCTTAATGGAGGGGGAGACCCAGTACTTC
. | TRBJ2-7 | 15 | . | TRBV5-8 | CASSQVSGSSYEQYF | TGCGCCAGCAGCCAAGTCTCGGGTTCATCCTACGAGCAGTACTTC
. | TRBJ2-2 | 16 | few | TRBV7-9 | CASSRIQGGTTGELFF | TGTGCCAGCAGCCGCATCCAGGGCGGCACCACCGGGGAGCTGTTTTTT
TRBD2 | TRBJ2-2 | 14 | few | TRBV28 | CASSSAGEFGELFF | TGTGCCAGCAGTTCAGCGGGAGAATTCGGGGAGCTGTTTTTT
. | TRBJ2-5 | 15 | . | TRBV28 | CASMGATRSQETQYF | TGTGCCAGCATGGGTGCGACCCGATCGCAAGAGACCCAGTACTTC
TRBD1 | TRBJ1-2 | 15 | . | TRBV28 | CASSLAPGQPAGYTF | TGTGCCAGCAGTTTAGCCCCGGGACAGCCGGCCGGCTACACCTTC
. | TRBJ1-2 | 15 | . | TRBV4-2 | CASSQDVGDGYGYTF | TGTGCCAGCAGCCAAGATGTGGGGGATGGATATGGCTACACCTTC
. | TRBJ2-7 | 11 | . | TRBV5-7 | CASSLGNEQYF | TGTGCCAGCAGCTTGGGGAATGAGCAGTACTTC
. | TRBJ2-7 | 13 | few | TRBV7-9 | CASSLVFTGEQYF | TGTGCCAGCAGCTTAGTCTTCACGGGCGAGCAGTACTTC
TRBD2 | TRBJ2-3 | 15 | . | TRBV6-6 | CASSYPGTSIDTQYF | TGTGCCAGCAGTTACCCCGGGACTAGCATAGATACGCAGTATTTT
. | TRBJ2-7 | 14 | few | TRBV7-7 | CASSLSELSYEQYF | TGTGCTAGCAGCTTATCGGAACTGTCCTACGAGCAGTACTTC
TRBD2 | TRBJ2-1 | 15 | few | TRBV19 | CASRMTSGYDNEQFF | TGTGCCAGTAGGATGACTAGCGGGTACGACAATGAGCAGTTCTTC
. | TRBJ2-1 | 13 | many | TRBV7-9 | CASSSYDSYEQFF | TGTGCCAGCAGCTCCTATGACAGCTATGAGCAGTTCTTC
TRBD1 | TRBJ2-5 | 11 | few | TRBV7-2 | CASSQGVTQYF | TGTGCCAGCAGCCAGGGGGTGACCCAGTACTTC
TRBD2 | TRBJ2-5 | 16 | . | TRBV4-2 | CASSQGSSGIQETQYF | TGTGCCAGCAGCCAAGGGTCTAGCGGGATCCAGGAGACCCAGTACTTC
. | TRBJ2-3 | 18 | . | TRBV5-1 | CASSLMPSSGISTDTQYF | TGCGCCAGCAGCTTAATGCCCTCTTCAGGGATTAGCACAGATACGCAGTATTTT